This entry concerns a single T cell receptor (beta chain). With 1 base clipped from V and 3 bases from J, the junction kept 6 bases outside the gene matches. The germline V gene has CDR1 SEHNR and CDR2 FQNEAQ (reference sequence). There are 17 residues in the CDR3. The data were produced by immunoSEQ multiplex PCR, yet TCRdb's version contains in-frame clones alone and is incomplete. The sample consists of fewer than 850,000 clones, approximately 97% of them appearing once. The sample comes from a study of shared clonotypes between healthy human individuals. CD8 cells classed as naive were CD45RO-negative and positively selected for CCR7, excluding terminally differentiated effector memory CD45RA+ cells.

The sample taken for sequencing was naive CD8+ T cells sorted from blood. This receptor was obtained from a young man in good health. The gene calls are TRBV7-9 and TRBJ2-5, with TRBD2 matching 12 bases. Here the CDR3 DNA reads TGTGCCAGCAGCTTAGGACTAGCGGGAGTTCGGAAAGAGACCCAGTACTTC. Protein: CASSLGLAGVRKETQYF. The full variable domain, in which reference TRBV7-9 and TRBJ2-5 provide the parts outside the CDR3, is DTGVSQNPRHKITKRGQNVTFRCDPISEHNRLYWYRQTLGQGPEFLTYFQNEAQLEKSRLLSDRFSAERPKGSFSTLEIQRTEQGDSAMYLCASSLGLAGVRKETQYFGPGTRLLVL.